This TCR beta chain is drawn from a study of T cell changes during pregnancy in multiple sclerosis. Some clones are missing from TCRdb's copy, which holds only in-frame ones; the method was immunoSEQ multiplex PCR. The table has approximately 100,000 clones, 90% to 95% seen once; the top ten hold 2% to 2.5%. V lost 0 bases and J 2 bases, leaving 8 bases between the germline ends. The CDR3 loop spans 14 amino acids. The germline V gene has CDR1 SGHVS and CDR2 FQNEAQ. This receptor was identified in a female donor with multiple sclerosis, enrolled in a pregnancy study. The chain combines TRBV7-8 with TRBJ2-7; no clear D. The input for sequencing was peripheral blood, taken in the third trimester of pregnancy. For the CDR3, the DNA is TGTGCCAGCAGCTTAGCGGCGCTAGCCTACGAGCAGTACTTC. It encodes CASSLAALAYEQYF.